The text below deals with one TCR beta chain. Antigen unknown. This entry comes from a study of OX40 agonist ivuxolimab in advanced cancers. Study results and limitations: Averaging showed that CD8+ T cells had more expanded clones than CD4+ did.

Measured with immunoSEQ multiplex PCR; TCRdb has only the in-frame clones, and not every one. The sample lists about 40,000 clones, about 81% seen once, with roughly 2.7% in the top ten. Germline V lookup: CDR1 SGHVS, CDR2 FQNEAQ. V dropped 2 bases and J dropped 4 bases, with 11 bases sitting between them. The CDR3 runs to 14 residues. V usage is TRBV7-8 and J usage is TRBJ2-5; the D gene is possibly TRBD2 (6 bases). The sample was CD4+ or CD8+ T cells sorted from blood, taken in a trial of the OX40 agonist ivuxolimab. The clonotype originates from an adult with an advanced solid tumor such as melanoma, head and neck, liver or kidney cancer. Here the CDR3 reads CASSLLRRGETQYF. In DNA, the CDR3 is TGTGCCAGCAGCTTATTGAGGAGGGGAGAGACCCAGTACTTC.